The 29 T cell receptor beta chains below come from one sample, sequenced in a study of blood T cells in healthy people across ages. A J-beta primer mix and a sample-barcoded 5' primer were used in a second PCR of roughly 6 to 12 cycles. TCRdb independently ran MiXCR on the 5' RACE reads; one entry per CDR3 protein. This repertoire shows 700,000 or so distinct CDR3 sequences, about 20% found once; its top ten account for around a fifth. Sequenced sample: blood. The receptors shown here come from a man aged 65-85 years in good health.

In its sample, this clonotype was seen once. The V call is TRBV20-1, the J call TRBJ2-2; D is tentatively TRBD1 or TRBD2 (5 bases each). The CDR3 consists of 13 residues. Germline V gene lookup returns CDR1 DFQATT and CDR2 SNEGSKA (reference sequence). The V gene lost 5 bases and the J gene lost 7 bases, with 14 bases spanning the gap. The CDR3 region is CSAPGGASGELFF. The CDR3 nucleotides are TGCAGTGCTCCTGGGGGAGCGAGCGGGGAGCTGTTTTTT.

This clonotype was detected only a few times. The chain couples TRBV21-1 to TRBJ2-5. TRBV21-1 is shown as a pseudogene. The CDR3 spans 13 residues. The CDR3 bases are TGTGCCAGCAGCAAACGTGGAAGAGAGACCCAGTACTTC. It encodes CASSKRGRETQYF.

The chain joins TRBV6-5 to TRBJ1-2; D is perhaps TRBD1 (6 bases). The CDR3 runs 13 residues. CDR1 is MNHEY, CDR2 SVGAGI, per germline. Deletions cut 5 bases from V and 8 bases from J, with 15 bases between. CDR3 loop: CASSKPGAGGYTF. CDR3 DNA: TGTGCCAGCAGTAAGCCAGGGGCGGGCGGCTACACCTTC.

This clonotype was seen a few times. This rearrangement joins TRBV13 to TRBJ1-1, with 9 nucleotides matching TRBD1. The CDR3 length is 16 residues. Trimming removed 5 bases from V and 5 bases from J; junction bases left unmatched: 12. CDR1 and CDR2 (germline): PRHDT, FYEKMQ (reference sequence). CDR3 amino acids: CASSPWDRVIGTEAFF. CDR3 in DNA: TGTGCCAGCAGCCCTTGGGACAGGGTAATAGGGACTGAAGCTTTCTTT.

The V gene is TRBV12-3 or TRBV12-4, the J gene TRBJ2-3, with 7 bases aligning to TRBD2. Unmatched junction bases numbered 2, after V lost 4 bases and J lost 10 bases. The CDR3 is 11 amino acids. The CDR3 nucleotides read TGTGCCAGCAGTTCGGGACTATCGCAGTATTTT. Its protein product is CASSSGLSQYF.

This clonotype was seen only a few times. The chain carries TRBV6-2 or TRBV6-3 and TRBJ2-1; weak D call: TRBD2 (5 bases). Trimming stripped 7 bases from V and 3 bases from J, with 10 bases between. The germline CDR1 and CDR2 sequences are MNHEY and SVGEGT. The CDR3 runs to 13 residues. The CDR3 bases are TGTGCCAGCATGCGGGCACTCTACAATGAGCAGTTCTTC. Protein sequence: CASMRALYNEQFF.

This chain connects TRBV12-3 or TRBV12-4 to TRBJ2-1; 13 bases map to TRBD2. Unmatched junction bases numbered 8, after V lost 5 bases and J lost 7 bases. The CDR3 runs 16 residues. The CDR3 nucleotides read TGTGCCAGCAGTCGAACGGGACTAGCGGGACGGAATGAGCAGTTCTTC. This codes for CASSRTGLAGRNEQFF.

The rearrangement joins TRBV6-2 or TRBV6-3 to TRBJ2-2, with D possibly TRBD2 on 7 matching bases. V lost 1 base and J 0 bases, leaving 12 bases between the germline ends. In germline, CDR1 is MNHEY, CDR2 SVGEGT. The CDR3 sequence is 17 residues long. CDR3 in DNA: TGTGCCAGCAGTTACTGGCGGGGGCCATCGAACACCGGGGAGCTGTTTTTT. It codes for CASSYWRGPSNTGELFF.

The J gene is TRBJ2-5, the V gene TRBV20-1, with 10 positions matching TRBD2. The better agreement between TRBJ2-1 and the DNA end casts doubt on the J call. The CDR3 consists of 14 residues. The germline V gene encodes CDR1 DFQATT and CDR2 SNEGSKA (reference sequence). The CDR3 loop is CSVLLAGAWNEQFF. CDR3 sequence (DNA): TGCAGTGTTCTTCTAGCGGGGGCGTGGAATGAGCAGTTCTTC.

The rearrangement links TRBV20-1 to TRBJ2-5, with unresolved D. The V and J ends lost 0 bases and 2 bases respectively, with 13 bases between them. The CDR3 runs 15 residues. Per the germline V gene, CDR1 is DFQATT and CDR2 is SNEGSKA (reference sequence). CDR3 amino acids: CSAREAGLGQETQYF. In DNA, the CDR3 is TGCAGTGCTAGAGAGGCCGGCCTGGGGCAAGAGACCCAGTACTTC.

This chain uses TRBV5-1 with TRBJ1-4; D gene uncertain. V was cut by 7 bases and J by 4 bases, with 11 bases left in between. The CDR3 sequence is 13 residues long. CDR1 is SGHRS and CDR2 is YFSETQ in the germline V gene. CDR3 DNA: TGCGCCAGCCGGGCACAGATTAATGAAAAACTGTTTTTT. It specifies CASRAQINEKLFF.

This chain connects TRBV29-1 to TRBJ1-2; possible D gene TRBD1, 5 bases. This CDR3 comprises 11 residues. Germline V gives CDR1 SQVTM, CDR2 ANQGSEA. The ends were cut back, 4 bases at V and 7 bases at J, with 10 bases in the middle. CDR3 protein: CSVGGGRGYTF. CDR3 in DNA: TGCAGCGTTGGGGGGGGTCGTGGCTACACCTTC.

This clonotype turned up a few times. The CDR3 DNA sequence: TGTGCCAGCAGCGTAGTACTGGAATCCTATGCTGAGCAGTTCTTC. This codes for CASSVVLESYAEQFF. The chain is built from TRBV9 and TRBJ2-1; D is uncertain. Trimming took off 0 bases at V and 9 bases at J, with 16 bases between the two ends. The CDR3 sequence is 15 residues long. Germline CDR1 and CDR2: SGDLS and YYNGEE.

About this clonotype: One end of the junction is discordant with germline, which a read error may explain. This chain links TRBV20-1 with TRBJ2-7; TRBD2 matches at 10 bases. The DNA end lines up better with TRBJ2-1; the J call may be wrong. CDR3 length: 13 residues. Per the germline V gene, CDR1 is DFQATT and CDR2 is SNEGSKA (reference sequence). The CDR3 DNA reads TGCGGTGCTAGATCTAGCGGGAGATTTGAGCAGTTCTTC. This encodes CGARSSGRFEQFF.

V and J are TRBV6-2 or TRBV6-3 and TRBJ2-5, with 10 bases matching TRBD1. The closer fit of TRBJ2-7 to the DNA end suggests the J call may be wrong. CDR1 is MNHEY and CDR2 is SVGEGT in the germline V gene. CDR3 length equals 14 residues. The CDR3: CASTRDRGFYEQYV. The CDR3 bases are TGTGCCAGCACCAGGGACAGGGGATTCTACGAGCAGTACGTC.

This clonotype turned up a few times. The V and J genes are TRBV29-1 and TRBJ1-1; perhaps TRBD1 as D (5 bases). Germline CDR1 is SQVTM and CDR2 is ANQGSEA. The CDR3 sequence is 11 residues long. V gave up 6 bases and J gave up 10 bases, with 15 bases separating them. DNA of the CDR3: TGCAGCGTCGCCCGACAGTCTGGAGCTTTCTTT. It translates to CSVARQSGAFF. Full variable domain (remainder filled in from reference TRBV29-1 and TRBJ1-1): SAVISQKPSRDICQRGTSLTIQCQVDSQVTMMFWYRQQPGQSLTLIATANQGSEATYESGFVIDKFPISRPNLTFSTLTVSNMSPEDSSIYLCSVARQSGAFFGQGTRLTVV.

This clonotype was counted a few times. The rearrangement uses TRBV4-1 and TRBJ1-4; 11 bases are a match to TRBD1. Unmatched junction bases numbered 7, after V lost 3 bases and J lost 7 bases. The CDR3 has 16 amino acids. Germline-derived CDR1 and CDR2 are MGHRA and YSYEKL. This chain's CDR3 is CASSQPRDRGTEKLFF. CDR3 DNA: TGCGCCAGCAGCCAGCCCCGGGACAGGGGGACTGAAAAACTGTTTTTT.

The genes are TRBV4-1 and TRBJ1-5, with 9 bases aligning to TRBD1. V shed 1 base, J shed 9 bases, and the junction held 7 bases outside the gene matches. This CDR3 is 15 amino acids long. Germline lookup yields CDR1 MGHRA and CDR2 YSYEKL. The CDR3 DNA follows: TGCGCCAGCAGCCAAGCCTTGGACAGGGGAAGGCCCCAGCATTTT. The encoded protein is CASSQALDRGRPQHF.

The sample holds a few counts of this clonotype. CDR3 nucleotides: TGTGCCAGCAGCTTACAGGGGTTGTTTAGCACTGAAGCTTTCTTT. Translation gives CASSLQGLFSTEAFF. The J gene is TRBJ1-1, the V gene TRBV21-1; TRBD1, the table's D call, was not compared with the DNA. TRBV21-1 is deemed a pseudogene. The CDR3 has 15 residues.

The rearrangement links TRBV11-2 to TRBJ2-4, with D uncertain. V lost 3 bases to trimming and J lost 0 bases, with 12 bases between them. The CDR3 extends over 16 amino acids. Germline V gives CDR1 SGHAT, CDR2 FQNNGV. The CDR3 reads CASSLNWVGAKNIQYF. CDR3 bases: TGTGCCAGCAGCTTGAATTGGGTAGGAGCCAAAAACATTCAGTACTTC.

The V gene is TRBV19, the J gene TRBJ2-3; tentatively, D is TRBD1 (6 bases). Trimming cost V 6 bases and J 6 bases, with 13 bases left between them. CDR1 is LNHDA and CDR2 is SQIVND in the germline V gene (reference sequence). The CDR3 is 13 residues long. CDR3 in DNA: TGTGCCAGTAGCAATACAGGGATCGATACGCAGTATTTT. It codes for CASSNTGIDTQYF.

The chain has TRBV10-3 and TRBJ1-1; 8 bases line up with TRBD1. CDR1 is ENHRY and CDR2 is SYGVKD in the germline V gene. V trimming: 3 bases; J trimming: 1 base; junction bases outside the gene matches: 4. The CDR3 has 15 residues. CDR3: CAISDTGTGNTEAFF. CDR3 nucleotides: TGTGCCATCAGTGACACCGGGACAGGGAACACTGAAGCTTTCTTT.

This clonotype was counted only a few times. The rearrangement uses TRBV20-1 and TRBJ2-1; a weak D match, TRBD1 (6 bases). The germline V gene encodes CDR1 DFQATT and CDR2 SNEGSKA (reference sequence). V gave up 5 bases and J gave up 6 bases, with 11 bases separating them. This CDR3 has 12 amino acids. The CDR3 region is CSAVPDSNEQFF. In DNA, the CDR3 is TGCAGTGCTGTCCCGGACAGCAATGAGCAGTTCTTC.

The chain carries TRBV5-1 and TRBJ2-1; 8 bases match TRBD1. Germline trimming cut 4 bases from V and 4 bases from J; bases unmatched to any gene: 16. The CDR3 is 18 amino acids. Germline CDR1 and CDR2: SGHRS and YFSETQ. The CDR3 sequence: CASSGGGLGQGYYNEQFF. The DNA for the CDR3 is TGCGCCAGCAGCGGAGGAGGGTTAGGACAGGGCTATTACAATGAGCAGTTCTTC.

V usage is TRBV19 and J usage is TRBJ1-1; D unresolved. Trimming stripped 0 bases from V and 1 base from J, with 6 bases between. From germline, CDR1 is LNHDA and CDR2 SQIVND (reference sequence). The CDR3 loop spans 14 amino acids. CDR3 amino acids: CASSIEGRNTEAFF. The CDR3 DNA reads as TGTGCCAGTAGTATAGAGGGTCGGAACACTGAAGCTTTCTTT.

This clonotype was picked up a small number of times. This CDR3 reads CASTRTHRGAETQYF. CDR3 coding DNA: TGTGCCAGCACGAGAACCCACAGGGGGGCCGAGACCCAGTACTTC. This sequence joins TRBV12-3 or TRBV12-4 and TRBJ2-5; 8 nucleotides align to TRBD1. Losses at the gene ends were 7 bases for V and 5 bases for J; bases not matched to a gene: 12. The CDR3 loop spans 15 amino acids.

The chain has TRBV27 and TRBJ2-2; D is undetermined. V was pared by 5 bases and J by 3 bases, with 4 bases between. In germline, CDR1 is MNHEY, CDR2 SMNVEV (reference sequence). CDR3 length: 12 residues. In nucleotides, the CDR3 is TGTGCCAGCAGTCGATACACCGGGGAGCTGTTTTTT. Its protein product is CASSRYTGELFF.

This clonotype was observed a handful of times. The DNA for the CDR3 is TGTGCCAGCAGTAAGGGACTAGCGGGGTTCCATGAGCAGTTCTTC. This sequence encodes CASSKGLAGFHEQFF. This chain connects TRBV27 to TRBJ2-1, with 13 bases lining up with TRBD2. The germline V gene has CDR1 MNHEY and CDR2 SMNVEV (reference sequence). With V trimmed by 5 bases and J by 8 bases, 6 bases remained unmatched. CDR3 length: 15 amino acids.

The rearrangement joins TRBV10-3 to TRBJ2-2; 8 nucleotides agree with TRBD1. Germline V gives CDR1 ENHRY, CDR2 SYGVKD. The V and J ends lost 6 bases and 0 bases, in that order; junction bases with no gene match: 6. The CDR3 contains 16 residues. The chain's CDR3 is CAISLGQVANTGELFF. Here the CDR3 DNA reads TGTGCCATCAGCTTGGGACAGGTAGCGAACACCGGGGAGCTGTTTTTT.